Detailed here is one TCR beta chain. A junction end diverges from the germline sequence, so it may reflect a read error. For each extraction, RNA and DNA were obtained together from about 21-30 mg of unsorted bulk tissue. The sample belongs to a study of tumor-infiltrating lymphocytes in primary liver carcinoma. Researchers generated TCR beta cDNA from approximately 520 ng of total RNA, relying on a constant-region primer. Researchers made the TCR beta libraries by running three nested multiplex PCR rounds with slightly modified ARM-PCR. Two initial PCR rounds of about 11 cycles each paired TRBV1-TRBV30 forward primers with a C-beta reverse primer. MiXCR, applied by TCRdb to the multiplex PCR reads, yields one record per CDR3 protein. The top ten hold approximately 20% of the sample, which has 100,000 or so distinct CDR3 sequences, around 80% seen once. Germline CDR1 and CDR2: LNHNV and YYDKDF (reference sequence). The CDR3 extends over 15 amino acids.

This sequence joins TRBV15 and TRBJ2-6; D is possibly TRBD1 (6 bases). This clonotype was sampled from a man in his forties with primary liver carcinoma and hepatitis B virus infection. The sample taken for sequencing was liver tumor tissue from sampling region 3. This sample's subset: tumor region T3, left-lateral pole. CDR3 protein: CVTSRDKSGANVMTF. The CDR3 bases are TGTGTCACCAGCAGGGACAAGTCTGGGGCCAACGTCATGACTTTC.